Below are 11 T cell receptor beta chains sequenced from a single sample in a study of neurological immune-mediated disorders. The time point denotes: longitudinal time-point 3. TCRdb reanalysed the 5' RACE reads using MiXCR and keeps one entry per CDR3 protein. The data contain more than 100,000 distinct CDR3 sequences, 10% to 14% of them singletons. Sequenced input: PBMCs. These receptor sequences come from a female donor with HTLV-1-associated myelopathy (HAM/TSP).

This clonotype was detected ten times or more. The DNA for the CDR3 is TGTGCCAGCAGTGAAATTCCTGGGGCAATCTCCTACAATGAGCAGTTCTTC. Encoded protein: CASSEIPGAISYNEQFF. The rearrangement uses TRBV6-1 and TRBJ2-1; D is perhaps TRBD1 (5 bases). CDR3 size: 17 residues. Germline V lookup: CDR1 MNHNS, CDR2 SASEGT. V lost 2 bases to trimming and J lost 0 bases, with 14 bases between them.

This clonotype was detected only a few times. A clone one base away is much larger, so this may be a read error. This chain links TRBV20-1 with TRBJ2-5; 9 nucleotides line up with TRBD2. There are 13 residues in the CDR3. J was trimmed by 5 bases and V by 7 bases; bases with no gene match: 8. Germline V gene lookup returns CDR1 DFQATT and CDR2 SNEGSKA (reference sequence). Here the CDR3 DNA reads TGCAGTGTCGGCAGCGGGGGGACGGAGACCCAGTACTTC. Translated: CSVGSGGTETQYF.

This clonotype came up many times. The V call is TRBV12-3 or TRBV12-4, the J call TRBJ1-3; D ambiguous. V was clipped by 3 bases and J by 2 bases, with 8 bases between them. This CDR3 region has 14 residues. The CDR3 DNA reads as TGTGCCAGCAGTTTCTCTGGAGCTGGAAACACCATATATTTT. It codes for CASSFSGAGNTIYF.

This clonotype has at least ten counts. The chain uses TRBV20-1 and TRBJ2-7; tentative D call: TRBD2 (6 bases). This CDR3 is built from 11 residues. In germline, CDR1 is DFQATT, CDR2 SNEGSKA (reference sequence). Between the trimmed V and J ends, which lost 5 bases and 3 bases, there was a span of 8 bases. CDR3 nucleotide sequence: TGCAGTGCTGGAGGGTACTACGAGCAGTACTTC. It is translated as CSAGGYYEQYF.

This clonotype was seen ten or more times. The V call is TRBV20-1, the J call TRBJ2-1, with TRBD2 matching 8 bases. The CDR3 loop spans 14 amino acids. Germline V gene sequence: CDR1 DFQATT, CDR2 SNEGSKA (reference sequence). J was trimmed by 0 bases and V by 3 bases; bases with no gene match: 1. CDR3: CSASGGASYNEQFF. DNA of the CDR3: TGCAGTGCTAGCGGGGGGGCCTCCTACAATGAGCAGTTCTTC.

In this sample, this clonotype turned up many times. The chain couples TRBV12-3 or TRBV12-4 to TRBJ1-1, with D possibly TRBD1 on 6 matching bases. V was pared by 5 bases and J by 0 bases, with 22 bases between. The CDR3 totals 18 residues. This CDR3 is CASSRIQGISHLNTEAFF. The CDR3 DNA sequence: TGTGCCAGCAGTCGCATACAGGGTATTTCACACTTGAACACTGAAGCTTTCTTT.

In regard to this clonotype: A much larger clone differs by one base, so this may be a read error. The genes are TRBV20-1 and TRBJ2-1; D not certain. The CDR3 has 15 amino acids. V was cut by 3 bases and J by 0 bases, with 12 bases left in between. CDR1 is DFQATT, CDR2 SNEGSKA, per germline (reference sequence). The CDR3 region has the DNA TGCAGTGCTAGCGAACATCCTAGCTCCTACAATGAGCAGTTCTTC. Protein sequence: CSASEHPSSYNEQFF.

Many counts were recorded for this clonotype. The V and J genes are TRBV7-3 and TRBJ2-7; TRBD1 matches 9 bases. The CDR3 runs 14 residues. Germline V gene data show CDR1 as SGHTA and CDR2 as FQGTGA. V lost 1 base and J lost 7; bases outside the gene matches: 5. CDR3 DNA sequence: TGTGCCAGCAGCTTAAATGGACAGGGGATGGAGCAGTACTTC. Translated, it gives CASSLNGQGMEQYF.

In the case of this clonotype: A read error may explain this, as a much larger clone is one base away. Here the CDR3 reads CASSLEQVPRDEQYF. CDR3 sequence (DNA): TGCGCCAGCAGCTTGGAACAGGTCCCCAGGGACGAGCAGTACTTC. V is TRBV5-1 and J is TRBJ2-7; possible D gene TRBD1, 5 bases. CDR1 and CDR2 from the germline V gene are SGHRS and YFSETQ. The length of the CDR3 is 15 residues. Trimming cost V 0 bases and J 5 bases, with 15 bases left between them.

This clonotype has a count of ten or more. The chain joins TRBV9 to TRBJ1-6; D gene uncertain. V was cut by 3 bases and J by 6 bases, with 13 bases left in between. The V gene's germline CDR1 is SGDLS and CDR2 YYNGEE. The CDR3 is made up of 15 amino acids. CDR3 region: CASSDGPALNSPLHF. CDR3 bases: TGTGCCAGCAGCGACGGGCCCGCACTTAATTCACCCCTCCACTTT.

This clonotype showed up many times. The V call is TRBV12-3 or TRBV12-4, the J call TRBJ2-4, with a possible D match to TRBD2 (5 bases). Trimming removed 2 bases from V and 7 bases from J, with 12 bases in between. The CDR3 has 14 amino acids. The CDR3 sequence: CASSLRRGGNIQYF. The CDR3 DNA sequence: TGTGCCAGCAGTTTACGAAGAGGCGGGAACATTCAGTACTTC.